Described below is a single T cell receptor (beta chain) sequence and its context. Its antigen is as yet unknown. This CDR3 region has 14 residues. V was clipped by 4 bases and J by 6 bases, with 15 bases between them. The germline V gene has CDR1 SGHDT and CDR2 YYEEEE. The entry originates in a study of early T cells in non-severe SARS-CoV-2 infection. About the research overall: Investigators sequenced bulk RNA drawn from unsorted whole blood, and chains remained unpaired.

Broader study findings: VDJdb matching, biased toward anti-spike CD8 responses, missed private and CD4 specificities.

Unique molecular identifiers (one per individual cDNA molecule) were attached. A single record per CDR3 protein comes from TCRdb applying MiXCR to the 5' RACE reads. The repertoire holds tens of thousands of distinct CDR3 sequences, with roughly a sixth as singletons. V usage is TRBV5-6 and J usage is TRBJ2-3; either TRBD1 or TRBD2 may supply D (6 bases each). The sample in question was whole blood, obtained at baseline. The receptor was derived from an adult who was a healthcare worker with PCR-confirmed SARS-CoV-2 infection or an uninfected control (not recorded which). The CDR3 region has the DNA TGTGCCAGCAGCCCCTTCCCGGGGGCCGATACGCAGTATTTT. Translating gives CASSPFPGADTQYF.